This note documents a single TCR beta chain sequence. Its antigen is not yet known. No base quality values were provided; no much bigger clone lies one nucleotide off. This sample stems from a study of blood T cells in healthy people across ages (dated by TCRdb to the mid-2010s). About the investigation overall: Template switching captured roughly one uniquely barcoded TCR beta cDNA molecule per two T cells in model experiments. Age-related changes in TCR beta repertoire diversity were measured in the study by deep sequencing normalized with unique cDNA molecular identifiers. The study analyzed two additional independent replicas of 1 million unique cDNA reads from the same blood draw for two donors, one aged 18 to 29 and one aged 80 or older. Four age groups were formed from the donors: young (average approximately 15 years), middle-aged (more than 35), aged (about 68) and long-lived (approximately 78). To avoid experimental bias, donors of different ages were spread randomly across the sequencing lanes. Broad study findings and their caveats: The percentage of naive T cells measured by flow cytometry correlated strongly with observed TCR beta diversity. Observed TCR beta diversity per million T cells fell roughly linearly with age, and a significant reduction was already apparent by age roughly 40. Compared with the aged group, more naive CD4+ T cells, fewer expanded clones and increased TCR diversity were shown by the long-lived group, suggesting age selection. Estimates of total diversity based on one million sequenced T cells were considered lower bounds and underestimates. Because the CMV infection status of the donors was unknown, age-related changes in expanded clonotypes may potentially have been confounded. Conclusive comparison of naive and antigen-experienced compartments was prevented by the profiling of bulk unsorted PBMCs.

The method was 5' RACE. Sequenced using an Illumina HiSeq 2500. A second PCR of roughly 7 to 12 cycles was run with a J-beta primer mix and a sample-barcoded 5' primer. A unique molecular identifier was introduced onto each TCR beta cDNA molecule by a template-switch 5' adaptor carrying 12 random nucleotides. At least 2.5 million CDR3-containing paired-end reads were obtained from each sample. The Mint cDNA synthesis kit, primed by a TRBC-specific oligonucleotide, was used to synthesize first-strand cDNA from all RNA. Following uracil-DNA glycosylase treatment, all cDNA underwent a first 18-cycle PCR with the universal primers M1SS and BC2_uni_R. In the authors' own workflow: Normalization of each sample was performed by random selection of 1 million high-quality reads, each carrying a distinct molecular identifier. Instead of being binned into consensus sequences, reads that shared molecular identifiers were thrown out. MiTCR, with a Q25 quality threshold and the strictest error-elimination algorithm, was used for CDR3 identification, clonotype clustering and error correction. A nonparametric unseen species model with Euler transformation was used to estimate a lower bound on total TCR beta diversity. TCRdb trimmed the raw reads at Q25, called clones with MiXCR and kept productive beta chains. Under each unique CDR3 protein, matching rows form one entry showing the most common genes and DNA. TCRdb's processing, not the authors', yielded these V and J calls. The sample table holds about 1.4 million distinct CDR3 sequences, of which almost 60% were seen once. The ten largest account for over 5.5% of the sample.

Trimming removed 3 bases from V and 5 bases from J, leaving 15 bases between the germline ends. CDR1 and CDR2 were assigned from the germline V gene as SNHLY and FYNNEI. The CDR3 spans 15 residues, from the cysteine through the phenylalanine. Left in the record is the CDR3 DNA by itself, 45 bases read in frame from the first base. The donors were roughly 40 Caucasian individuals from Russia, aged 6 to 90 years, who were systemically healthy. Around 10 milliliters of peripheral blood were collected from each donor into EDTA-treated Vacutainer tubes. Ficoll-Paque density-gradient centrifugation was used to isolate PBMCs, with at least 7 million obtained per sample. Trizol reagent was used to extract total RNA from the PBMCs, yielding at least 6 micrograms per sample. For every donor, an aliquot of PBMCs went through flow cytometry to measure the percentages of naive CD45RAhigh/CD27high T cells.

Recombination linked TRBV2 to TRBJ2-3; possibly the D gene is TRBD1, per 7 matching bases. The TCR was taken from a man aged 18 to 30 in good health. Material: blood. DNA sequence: TGTGCCAGCAGTGACCGACAGGGAGGTGGAGATACGCAGTATTTT. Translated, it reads CASSDRQGGGDTQYF.